This record concerns one T cell receptor beta chain sequence. This clonotype was recorded a few times. No antigen is known for it. No much larger clonotype is one base removed from it; base qualities were not supplied. Based on the germline V gene (reference sequence), the CDR1 and CDR2 sequences are SGHKS and YYEKEE. The CDR3, from cysteine to phenylalanine, totals 15 residues. The kept DNA is CDR3 alone, 45 bases in frame from the first base. V sheds 0 bases and J sheds 0 bases, leaving 9 bases between their ends. Library generation was performed with PCR. The instrument given in TCRdb is Illumina HiSeq 2500. TCR libraries were prepared with molecular barcoding, using unique molecular identifiers to normalize TCRbeta repertoire quantification. The public reads were reanalyzed by TCRdb: fastp trimming at Q25, MiXCR alignment, in-frame beta chains only. Each CDR3 protein appears once, grouped with its most common genes and DNA. The sample table shows some 530,000 distinct CDR3 sequences, and approximately 12% are seen once. The top ten hold around 5.6% of the sample.

These data originate in a study of T-cell reconstitution after alpha-beta-depleted transplantation in children (TCRdb year 2016). Study-level background: Using TCR repertoire profiling, the study quantitatively followed how T-cell immune reconstitution unfolded in children after TCRalphabeta/CD19-depleted allogeneic hematopoietic cell transplantation.

Sequencing used PBMCs from the stem cell graft donor, obtained from the stem cell graft. This receptor chain uses TRBV5-5 and TRBJ2-5, with the D gene not confidently named. This clonotype originated in a human donor who donated a stem cell graft to a child with combined immunodeficiency. The nucleotide sequence is TGTGCCAGCAGCTTGGGGGCATTTCACCAAGAGACCCAGTACTTC. Translated, it reads CASSLGAFHQETQYF.